This entry lists 10 T cell receptor beta chains sequenced from one sample in a study of beta chain features in type 1 diabetes. The study's findings and limits: There was a moderate but significant shortening of TCRB CDR3s in all four CD4+ subsets of Type 1 diabetes patients.

Investigators reverse transcribed all isolated RNA, so they sequenced expressed TCRB transcripts. Libraries were prepared by immunoSEQ multiplex PCR; TCRdb keeps only in-frame clonotypes and omits some of them. The repertoire holds approximately 600,000 clones, with around 12% as singletons. Antigens of these TCRs are unknown. The sample comprised naive CD4+ T cells from blood. These receptors all come from a young man with type 1 diabetes.

The rearrangement links TRBV29-1 to TRBJ1-1; possibly TRBD1 for D (6 bases). The CDR3 loop spans 13 amino acids. V was clipped by 4 bases and J by 12 bases, with 21 bases between them. Germline CDR1 and CDR2: SQVTM and ANQGSEA. For the CDR3, the DNA is TGCAGCGTTGCTATTTTAGGGGGTACAACCACTTTCTTT. Translated: CSVAILGGTTTFF.

Concerning this clone: Distinct nucleotide sequences in the sample also encode this CDR3. This rearrangement joins TRBV28 to TRBJ2-7; D remains unclear. Trimming stripped 4 bases from V and 3 bases from J, with 13 bases between. The CDR3 totals 14 residues. The germline V gene encodes CDR1 MDHEN and CDR2 SYDVKM. CDR3 region: CASSSPSEIYEQYF. The CDR3 DNA follows: TGTGCCAGCAGTTCGCCGTCAGAAATCTACGAGCAGTACTTC.

The rearrangement links TRBV19 to TRBJ2-7; the match to TRBD2 covers 11 bases. V was clipped by 0 bases and J by 8 bases; unmatched bases: 9. Germline values: CDR1 LNHDA, CDR2 SQIVND (reference sequence). The CDR3 length is 16 residues. The CDR3 coding sequence is TGTGCCAGTAGTATAGATGTACTAGCGGGGGTCGGAAAGCAGTACTTC. It specifies CASSIDVLAGVGKQYF. Complete variable domain (other parts from reference TRBV19 and TRBJ2-7): DGGITQSPKYLFRKEGQNVTLSCEQNLNHDAMYWYRQDPGQGLRLIYYSQIVNDFQKGDIAEGYSVSREKKESFPLTVTSAQKNPTAFYLCASSIDVLAGVGKQYFGPGTRLTVT.

The chain links TRBV18 to TRBJ2-2; 8 nucleotides line up with TRBD1. Germline loops: CDR1 KGHSH, CDR2 LQKENI. The CDR3 has 16 amino acids. Losses at the gene ends were 6 bases for V and 0 bases for J; bases not matched to a gene: 6. The CDR3 nucleotides are TGTGCCAGCTCCCCCCGGACAGGGCCGAACACCGGGGAGCTGTTTTTT. The encoded protein is CASSPRTGPNTGELFF. The variable domain in full, completed from reference TRBV18 and TRBJ2-2, reads NAGVMQNPRHLVRRRGQEARLRCSPMKGHSHVYWYRQLPEEGLKFMVYLQKENIIDESGMPKERFSAEFPKEGPSILRIQQVVRGDSAAYFCASSPRTGPNTGELFFGEGSRLTVL.

The chain carries TRBV19 and TRBJ2-1, with D unresolved. Trimming removed 4 bases from V and 3 bases from J, with 7 bases in between. This CDR3 spans 13 amino acids. Germline V lookup: CDR1 LNHDA, CDR2 SQIVND (reference sequence). The CDR3 bases are TGTGCCAGTAGTAGAGGTCACTACAATGAGCAGTTCTTC. This sequence encodes CASSRGHYNEQFF.

V and J are TRBV21-1 and TRBJ1-1. TRBV21-1 is listed as a pseudogene. This CDR3 region has 14 residues. The CDR3 region has the DNA TGTGCCAGCAGCAAATCTCCGCGGAACACTGAAGCTTTCTTT. Encoded protein: CASSKSPRNTEAFF.

A few counts support this clone. The V gene is TRBV10-3, the J gene TRBJ2-2; perhaps TRBD2 as D (7 bases). The germline V and J ends were trimmed by 3 bases and 6 bases, with 11 bases remaining between them. This CDR3 comprises 14 residues. Germline CDR1 reads ENHRY; CDR2 reads SYGVKD. CDR3 protein: CAISDPGGPGELFF. The DNA of the CDR3 is TGTGCCATCAGTGACCCGGGGGGCCCCGGGGAGCTGTTTTTT.

The chain has TRBV29-1 and TRBJ2-4, with 7 bases matching TRBD2. J lost 8 bases, V lost 6 bases, and 10 bases had no gene match. CDR1 SQVTM and CDR2 ANQGSEA come from the germline V gene. This CDR3 contains 13 residues. The CDR3 sequence: CSVRGVRGDIQYF. CDR3 coding DNA: TGCAGCGTGCGTGGGGTACGGGGGGACATTCAGTACTTC.

This clone was detected a few times. The V call is TRBV27, the J call TRBJ1-2; D might be TRBD1 (6 bases). Germline values: CDR1 MNHEY, CDR2 SMNVEV (reference sequence). The CDR3 is 17 residues long. V was pared by 4 bases and J by 6 bases, with 24 bases between. The CDR3 protein is CASSSLTGGALGNGYTF. For the CDR3, the DNA is TGTGCCAGCAGTTCTCTCACCGGGGGGGCATTGGGAAATGGCTACACCTTC.

This clone was seen a handful of times. The chain links TRBV7-9 to TRBJ2-7, with unresolved D. V lost 5 bases, J lost 4 bases, and 9 bases lay in between. The CDR3 consists of 12 residues. Germline CDR1 reads SEHNR; CDR2 reads FQNEAQ (reference sequence). In DNA, the CDR3 is TGTGCCAGCAGCCGGCTTGGGTACGAGCAGTACTTC. It encodes CASSRLGYEQYF.